The 23 T cell receptor beta chains given below trace back to one sample, sequenced in a study of shared clonotypes between healthy human individuals (dated by TCRdb to between 2020 and 2021). Library construction relied on the immunoSEQ multiplex PCR assay. The table comes from immuneACCESS by way of TCRdb, which keeps in-frame sequences with V and J called. Part of the clones is missing from these tables; in studies checked, under half for an unresolved V gene and the rest for unknown reasons. The sample yields roughly 850,000 clones; roughly 96% were counted once. The top ten constitute about 0.21% of the sample. For the CD8 naive samples, CD45RO-negative cells were positively selected for CCR7, yielding a CD45RA+CCR7+ population from which TemRA cells were excluded. The sample was naive CD8+ T cells sorted from blood. In light of the paper, this sample's cell subset or site label describes: CD45RA+CCR7+. These receptors originate from a man aged 25-40 years in good health.

Remarks on this clone: The sample has other DNA sequences that encode this CDR3 too. The chain couples TRBV6-1 to TRBJ2-6, with D hard to call. Looked up from germline, CDR1 is MNHNS and CDR2 is SASEGT. The CDR3 length is 13 residues. With 9 bases removed from V and 0 bases from J, the gap between germline ends came to 6 bases. CDR3 in amino acids: CASSLSGANVLTF. In nucleotides, the CDR3 is TGTGCCAGTTCCCTCTCTGGGGCCAACGTCCTGACTTTC.

V is TRBV5-1 and J is TRBJ2-1, with D unresolved. V lost 0 bases to trimming and J lost 1 base, with 8 bases between them. CDR1 SGHRS and CDR2 YFSETQ come from the germline V gene. CDR3 size: 15 residues. CDR3 residues: CASSLAYSSYNEQFF. CDR3 in DNA: TGCGCCAGCAGCTTGGCCTACAGTTCCTACAATGAGCAGTTCTTC.

This chain links TRBV5-1 with TRBJ2-1; TRBD1 might be the D (6 bases). The CDR3 loop spans 14 amino acids. Trimming took off 4 bases at V and 3 bases at J, with 11 bases between the two ends. Germline CDR1 SGHRS, CDR2 YFSETQ. The CDR3 region is CASSRAGVYNEQFF. The CDR3 nucleotides are TGCGCCAGCAGCCGGGCAGGGGTCTACAATGAGCAGTTCTTC.

The chain carries TRBV5-6 and TRBJ1-2; D is possibly TRBD1 (5 bases). V dropped 0 bases and J dropped 10 bases, with 13 bases sitting between them. Germline V gene sequence: CDR1 SGHDT, CDR2 YYEEEE. The CDR3 contains 13 residues. The CDR3 reads CASSLEARQYYTF. DNA for the CDR3: TGTGCCAGCAGCTTGGAGGCCCGACAGTACTACACCTTC.

This chain uses TRBV7-9 with TRBJ1-2; TRBD1 agrees at 7 bases. V shed 5 bases, J shed 4 bases, and the junction held 1 base outside the gene matches. Germline CDR1 reads SEHNR; CDR2 reads FQNEAQ (reference sequence). The CDR3 has 12 amino acids. The CDR3 coding sequence is TGTGCCAGCAGCCCAGGGGGCTATGGCTACACCTTC. This gives the protein CASSPGGYGYTF.

This chain connects TRBV9 to TRBJ2-5, with no clear D. This CDR3 is 13 amino acids long. Between the trimmed V and J ends, which lost 3 bases and 4 bases, there was a span of 10 bases. The germline V gene encodes CDR1 SGDLS and CDR2 YYNGEE. The CDR3 bases are TGTGCCAGCAGCGGGAGCGCCCCAGAGACCCAGTACTTC. Translation gives CASSGSAPETQYF.

The CDR3 region is CASRWDSAYNEQFF. CDR3 in DNA: TGCGCCAGCAGATGGGACTCCGCTTACAATGAGCAGTTCTTC. The chain links TRBV10-2 to TRBJ2-1, with D maybe TRBD2 (6 bases). CDR3 length: 14 residues. V lost 6 bases, J lost 4 bases, and 13 bases lay in between. Germline lookup yields CDR1 WSHSY and CDR2 SAAADI.

The chain is built from TRBV4-1 and TRBJ1-5; D not resolved. Between the trimmed V and J ends, which lost 0 bases and 7 bases, there was a span of 16 bases. CDR1 and CDR2 from the germline V gene are MGHRA and YSYEKL. The CDR3 contains 16 residues. The CDR3 DNA sequence: TGCGCCAGCAGCCAAGATTTCGGGCCTAGGGTACAGCCCCAGCATTTT. This sequence encodes CASSQDFGPRVQPQHF.

This rearrangement joins TRBV27 to TRBJ2-7, with 8 bases matching TRBD1. Per the germline V gene, CDR1 is MNHEY and CDR2 is SMNVEV (reference sequence). The CDR3 runs 14 residues. The J segment lost 1 base and the V segment lost 6 bases, leaving 5 bases of the junction unmatched. CDR3 loop: CASSKGQGSYEQYF. In DNA, the CDR3 is TGTGCCAGCAGCAAAGGACAGGGTTCCTACGAGCAGTACTTC.

The chain employs TRBV28 and TRBJ2-7; D is undetermined. There are 12 residues in the CDR3. V lost 7 bases and J lost 5, with 12 bases in between. The germline V gene has CDR1 MDHEN and CDR2 SYDVKM. The CDR3: CASKFNQDEQYF. The CDR3 DNA reads TGTGCCAGCAAGTTTAATCAGGACGAGCAGTACTTC.

V is TRBV11-2 and J is TRBJ1-1, with 7 bases that match TRBD1. The V and J ends lost 1 base and 11 bases, in that order; junction bases with no gene match: 7. This CDR3 is built from 13 residues. Germline CDR1 and CDR2: SGHAT and FQNNGV. CDR3 in DNA: TGTGCCAGCAGCTTAGCCGGGGACAGTTGGGCTTTCTTT. The encoded protein is CASSLAGDSWAFF.

This clone was picked up one time. The genes are TRBV6-1 and TRBJ1-5; perhaps TRBD1 as D (5 bases). CDR3 length: 11 residues. Germline V CDR1 and CDR2: MNHNS, SASEGT. V lost 6 bases and J 15 bases, leaving 15 bases between the germline ends. Written as DNA, the CDR3 is TGTGCCAGCAGGGGGGACCTCCGTTGGCATTTT. It codes for CASRGDLRWHF.

The chain recombines TRBV21-1 with TRBJ2-7; the table gives TRBD2 as D, unverified against the DNA. TRBV21-1 is noted as a pseudogene. The CDR3 is made up of 14 amino acids. CDR3 amino acids: CASSHLAGVHEQYF. CDR3 sequence (DNA): TGTGCCAGCAGCCACCTAGCGGGAGTCCACGAGCAGTACTTC.

This chain links TRBV7-9 with TRBJ2-6, with TRBD1 identical over 9 bases. CDR1 and CDR2 from the germline V gene are SEHNR and FQNEAQ (reference sequence). CDR3 length: 18 amino acids. Trimming cost V 5 bases and J 0 bases; bases outside gene matches: 8. CDR3 bases: TGTGCCAGCAGCAACCGGGACAGGGAGCCCTCTGGGGCCAACGTCCTGACTTTC. Protein sequence: CASSNRDREPSGANVLTF.

The chain combines TRBV11-3 with TRBJ2-2; 8 bases agree with TRBD1. The V and J ends lost 5 bases and 1 base, in that order; junction bases with no gene match: 6. The CDR3 length is 16 residues. Per germline, CDR1 SGHNT and CDR2 YENEEA. The CDR3 loop reads CASSPRQGRNTGELFF. The CDR3 DNA sequence: TGTGCCAGCAGCCCCCGACAGGGGCGGAACACCGGGGAGCTGTTTTTT.

The gene calls are TRBV5-5 and TRBJ2-2; 10 positions agree with TRBD2. The CDR3 covers 17 residues. Germline loops: CDR1 SGHKS, CDR2 YYEKEE (reference sequence). The J segment lost 6 bases and the V segment lost 2 bases, leaving 10 bases of the junction unmatched. CDR3 sequence (DNA): TGTGCCAGCAGCTTTCGACTGCTAGCGGGAGAGTCCGGGGAGCTGTTTTTT. Its protein product is CASSFRLLAGESGELFF.

Only one count was recorded for this clone. V and J are TRBV6-5 and TRBJ2-7; possibly TRBD2 for D (5 bases). Germline-derived CDR1 and CDR2 are MNHEY and SVGAGI. The CDR3 sequence is 12 residues long. V lost 5 bases, J lost 7 bases, and 12 bases lay in between. CDR3 DNA sequence: TGTGCCAGCAGTACCGGGAACGAAGAGCAGTACTTC. This gives the protein CASSTGNEEQYF.

The CDR3, as DNA: TGCGCCAGCAGCCAAGACTCGGGGTGGGGGGAGACCCAGTACTTC. Translating gives CASSQDSGWGETQYF. V usage is TRBV4-1 and J usage is TRBJ2-5, with D tentatively TRBD1 or TRBD2 (5 bases each). Trimming pared 0 bases from V and 5 bases from J, leaving 13 bases between. The CDR3 extends over 15 amino acids. Germline V CDR1 and CDR2: MGHRA, YSYEKL.

This clone is a singleton in its sample. The chain is built from TRBV7-8 and TRBJ2-3; D could derive from TRBD1 or TRBD2 (5 bases each). CDR3 length: 15 residues. V was cut by 1 base and J by 0 bases, with 8 bases left in between. The germline V gene encodes CDR1 SGHVS and CDR2 FQNEAQ. In DNA, the CDR3 is TGTGCCAGCAGCTTAGTTGGGGGAAGCACAGATACGCAGTATTTT. Encoded protein: CASSLVGGSTDTQYF.

This sequence joins TRBV5-1 and TRBJ2-1, with a tentative D call TRBD2 (6 bases). The V end lost 3 bases, the J end lost 6 bases, and 19 bases lay between the germline ends. This CDR3 has 16 residues. The germline CDR1 and CDR2 sequences are SGHRS and YFSETQ. The CDR3 here is CASSSGEVIWVNEQFF. CDR3 DNA: TGCGCCAGCAGCTCGGGGGAGGTCATTTGGGTCAATGAGCAGTTCTTC.

V gene TRBV15 combines with J gene TRBJ2-1; 10 bases are shared with TRBD2. The V gene's germline CDR1 is LNHNV and CDR2 YYDKDF (reference sequence). V lost 0 bases to trimming and J lost 5 bases; unmatched junction nucleotides: 4. The CDR3 sequence is 16 residues long. The CDR3 DNA is TGTGCCACCAGCAGAGATGGAGCGGGAGGGGACAATGAGCAGTTCTTC. This sequence encodes CATSRDGAGGDNEQFF.

The sample holds one count of this clone. V and J are TRBV4-1 and TRBJ2-7; D is uncertain. The germline gives CDR1 MGHRA, CDR2 YSYEKL. The V end lost 0 bases, the J end lost 6 bases, and 12 bases lay between the germline ends. The CDR3 has 14 residues. CDR3 DNA: TGCGCCAGCAGCCAAGATAAGGGCAGAAGCGAGCAGTACTTC. Translation gives CASSQDKGRSEQYF.

As regards this clone: The sample holds other DNA sequences that translate to the same CDR3. CDR3 region: CASSIRDGYEQYF. The CDR3 coding sequence is TGTGCCAGCAGTATCCGGGACGGCTACGAGCAGTACTTC. V usage is TRBV27 and J usage is TRBJ2-7; D may be TRBD1 or TRBD2 (5 bases each). Trimming left V 5 bases short and J 3 bases short, with 11 bases between. The CDR3 is 13 amino acids. Germline CDR1 and CDR2: MNHEY and SMNVEV (reference sequence).